This T cell receptor (beta chain) was obtained from a study of T cell responses to AZD1222 COVID-19 vaccine. Produced via immunoSEQ multiplex PCR; TCRdb's table is partial and in-frame only. The data contain some 150,000 clones, approximately 88% of them singletons. Whole-study results and caveats: Repertoires were obtained solely post-peak T cell response. Dominant at 160-218 and 743-854, vaccine-associated CD4 TCRs also spanned spike. Increased Spike-specific TCR breadth and depth were observed after two AZD1222 doses. Reportedly, close to half of spike-specific TCRs are directed against unmutated variant regions.

Trimming cost V 10 bases and J 1 base, with 14 bases left between them. The CDR3 sequence is 15 residues long. From germline, CDR1 is MNHEY and CDR2 SVGAGI. Points on this clone: Its antigen is unidentified.

This specimen consisted of peripheral blood, obtained 28 days after the second dose of the MenACWY control vaccine. This rearrangement joins TRBV6-5 to TRBJ2-6; D unresolved. The receptor's source is an adult who received the MenACWY meningococcal vaccine as a control. In nucleotides, the CDR3 is TGTGCCACCAGGACGCCACAGTCTGGGGCCAACGTCCTGACTTTC. It translates to CATRTPQSGANVLTF.